The present T cell receptor beta chain was sequenced within a study of regulatory T cells in long-lasting Graves disease. Findings and caveats of the study: Persistent disease favored TRBV28, TRBJ1-2 and TRBJ2-5.

Trimming at V came to 7 bases and at J to 4 bases, leaving 9 bases not matched to a gene. The germline CDR1 and CDR2 sequences are MNHNS and SASEGT. This CDR3 contains 16 residues. This clonotype was detected many times. Its cognate antigen is unknown. HTBI primers from iRepertoire and Arm-PCR of CDR3 regions yielded the TCR beta libraries. TCRdb reanalysed the multiplex PCR reads using MiXCR and keeps one entry per CDR3 protein. The sample consists of a few hundred thousand distinct CDR3 sequences, over 15% of them appearing once. Time point indicated: newly diagnosed GD, antithyroid drugs for less than 3 months. RNA isolated from PBMCs was used to make the TCR library. From an endocrinology department in Xi'an, China, came the patients. In addition, the sample was reused for a study of T cells in Graves' hyperthyroidism and ophthalmopathy. That paper adds: With the HTBI primer set, the TCR CDR3 went through a first round of RT-PCR. Most clonotypes that expanded in the thyroid above 0.001 also showed up in blood.

The rearrangement links TRBV6-1 to TRBJ2-5; 13 bases line up with TRBD2. This clonotype was sampled from a man between 40 and 49 years old with Graves disease. The specimen was peripheral blood mononuclear cells (PBMCs), collected at new diagnosis, from a patient treated with antithyroid drugs. This CDR3 is CASKVGTSGAGETQYF. In DNA, the CDR3 is TGTGCCAGCAAGGTGGGGACTAGCGGGGCGGGAGAGACCCAGTACTTC.